Shown below are 32 T cell receptor beta chains from a single sample sequenced in a study of T cell responses to AZD1222 COVID-19 vaccine. The table came from immunoSEQ multiplex PCR; TCRdb's copy has only in-frame clones and leaves some out. This sample carries 130,000 to 150,000 clones, 92% of them seen once, and the ten largest clones take under 2%. The sample in question was peripheral blood, obtained on day 0 of AZD1222 vaccination. Receptor source: an adult in good health.

This chain joins TRBV5-4 and TRBJ2-7, with 8 bases lining up with TRBD1. CDR3 length: 14 amino acids. The ends lost 4 bases at V and 3 bases at J; junction bases unmatched: 6. The V gene's germline CDR1 is SGHNT and CDR2 YYREEE (reference sequence). The CDR3: CASSTSTGDYEQYF. CDR3 sequence (DNA): TGTGCCAGCAGCACATCGACAGGGGACTACGAGCAGTACTTC.

J is TRBJ2-5 and V is TRBV7-2; perhaps TRBD1 as D (5 bases). CDR3 length: 15 residues. Trimming took 5 bases from V and 1 from J, leaving 14 bases between them. CDR1 is SGHTA, CDR2 FQGNSA, per germline. CDR3 in amino acids: CASSVPRGTQETQYF. The CDR3 DNA reads as TGTGCCAGCAGCGTACCAAGGGGTACCCAAGAGACCCAGTACTTC.

The rearrangement joins TRBV9 to TRBJ2-7; no reliable D call. The CDR3 extends over 15 amino acids. Germline-derived CDR1 and CDR2 are SGDLS and YYNGEE. V was clipped by 4 bases and J by 0 bases, with 14 bases between them. CDR3 in amino acids: CASSSRTAYSYEQYF. The CDR3 coding sequence is TGTGCCAGCAGCTCCCGGACGGCTTACTCCTACGAGCAGTACTTC.

The gene calls are TRBV11-3 and TRBJ2-3; D unclear. The V end lost 3 bases, the J end lost 0 bases, and 7 bases lay between the germline ends. CDR1 is SGHNT, CDR2 YENEEA, per germline. This CDR3 is built from 14 residues. Written as DNA, the CDR3 is TGTGCCAGCAGCTTCGAGCGAAGCACAGATACGCAGTATTTT. Translation gives CASSFERSTDTQYF.

The V gene is TRBV4-2, the J gene TRBJ1-5; D is undetermined. Germline V gene sequence: CDR1 LGHNA, CDR2 YNFKEQ. Trimming shortened V by 0 bases and J by 6 bases, and 6 bases separated the two germline ends. This CDR3 has 13 amino acids. CDR3 coding DNA: TGTGCCAGCAGCCAAGAAAACGGTCAGCCCCAGCATTTT. It codes for CASSQENGQPQHF.

The chain is built from TRBV2 and TRBJ1-1; the D is unclear. CDR1 and CDR2 from the germline V gene are SNHLY and FYNNEI. V was cut by 8 bases and J by 0 bases, with 10 bases left in between. The CDR3 sequence is 13 residues long. The CDR3 nucleotides are TGTGCCAGCCAACTTCAGCTGAACACTGAAGCTTTCTTT. It yields the protein CASQLQLNTEAFF.

This rearrangement joins TRBV7-8 to TRBJ2-4; D unclear. CDR1 and CDR2 from the germline V gene are SGHVS and FQNEAQ. Deletions cut 2 bases from V and 3 bases from J, with 14 bases between. This CDR3 is built from 16 residues. In DNA form, the CDR3 reads TGTGCCAGCAGCTTATCCACAAATTGGGACAAAAACATTCAGTACTTC. Translated, it gives CASSLSTNWDKNIQYF.

The chain links TRBV19 to TRBJ2-3; TRBD2 matches at 8 bases. Germline V gene sequence: CDR1 LNHDA, CDR2 SQIVND (reference sequence). This CDR3 has 15 amino acids. V lost 1 base to trimming and J lost 4 bases; unmatched junction nucleotides: 4. CDR3 bases: TGTGCCAGTAGTATAGGACCGGGGGGGCCAGATACGCAGTATTTT. This encodes CASSIGPGGPDTQYF.

The chain uses TRBV6-2 or TRBV6-3 and TRBJ2-7; D is unresolved. V was shortened by 2 bases and J by 1 base, with 15 bases between the two germline ends. Germline loops: CDR1 MNHEY, CDR2 SVGEGT. This CDR3 contains 16 residues. The chain's CDR3 is CASSYNLLSVSYEQYF. The DNA for the CDR3 is TGTGCCAGCAGTTACAATCTTCTCTCAGTTTCCTACGAGCAGTACTTC.

The chain combines TRBV4-1 with TRBJ2-5; D gene unclear. V lost 3 bases to trimming and J lost 5 bases, with 16 bases between them. CDR3 length: 15 residues. CDR1 and CDR2 from the germline V gene are MGHRA and YSYEKL. DNA of the CDR3: TGCGCCAGCAGCCAGGAAAGACGGCGCGTGGAGACCCAGTACTTC. This codes for CASSQERRRVETQYF.

The CDR3 DNA is TGTGCCAGCAGGGATTTAATGGCAGGGAGTGGAGAGACCCAGTACTTC. Protein sequence: CASRDLMAGSGETQYF. The chain joins TRBV3-1 (or the pseudogene TRBV3-2) to TRBJ2-5; TRBD1 or TRBD2 may be the D gene (5 bases each). The CDR3 runs 16 residues. The V end was cut by 6 bases, the J end by 4 bases, with 21 bases between. CDR1 LGHDT and CDR2 YNNKEL come from the germline V gene (reference sequence).

This chain links TRBV29-1 with TRBJ1-1; 10 bases are a match to TRBD1. Trimming removed 6 bases from V and 4 bases from J; junction bases left unmatched: 5. Per the germline V gene, CDR1 is SQVTM and CDR2 is ANQGSEA. The CDR3 has 13 amino acids. This chain's CDR3 is CSVLRTGGTEAFF. CDR3 DNA sequence: TGCAGCGTCCTTCGGACAGGGGGCACTGAAGCTTTCTTT.

The V and J genes are TRBV7-2 and TRBJ1-5, with D uncertain. With 2 bases removed from V and 5 bases from J, the gap between germline ends came to 4 bases. The CDR3 is 12 amino acids. CDR1 SGHTA and CDR2 FQGNSA come from the germline V gene. As DNA, the CDR3 is TGTGCCAGCAGCTTATTGGATCAGCCCCAGCATTTT. It encodes CASSLLDQPQHF.

This clone was recorded only once. The CDR3 sequence: CASSLVKGGGTGFINEQFF. Written as DNA, the CDR3 is TGTGCCAGCAGCTTGGTCAAGGGCGGCGGGACAGGGTTTATCAATGAGCAGTTCTTC. The rearrangement joins TRBV5-5 to TRBJ2-1; 9 nucleotides align to TRBD1. This CDR3 is 19 amino acids long. CDR1 and CDR2 (germline): SGHKS, YYEKEE (reference sequence). V dropped 0 bases and J dropped 6; count of bases not matched to a gene: 16.

The J gene is TRBJ1-4, the V gene TRBV5-1, with a tentative D call TRBD1 (5 bases). The CDR3 is 16 residues long. Germline assignment: CDR1 SGHRS and CDR2 YFSETQ. V gave up 0 bases and J gave up 3 bases, with 12 bases separating them. The CDR3 bases are TGCGCCAGCAGCTTGGCCCTACGGGGGGCTAATGAAAAACTGTTTTTT. This gives the protein CASSLALRGANEKLFF.

The CDR3 bases are TGTGCCAGCAGTAGACAGGGGGACACTGAAGCTTTCTTT. As protein: CASSRQGDTEAFF. The genes are TRBV7-3 and TRBJ1-1; 9 nucleotides align to TRBD1. The CDR3 spans 13 residues. The V segment lost 6 bases and the J segment 3 bases; nucleotides outside the gene matches: 2. The germline V gene has CDR1 SGHTA and CDR2 FQGTGA.

The chain has TRBV7-2 and TRBJ1-2; D may be TRBD1 (6 bases). The CDR3 is 14 residues long. CDR1 SGHTA and CDR2 FQGNSA come from the germline V gene. V lost 5 bases to trimming and J lost 5 bases, with 15 bases between them. Here the CDR3 reads CASSPGGGQYGYTF. The CDR3 nucleotides are TGTGCCAGCAGCCCTGGGGGAGGACAGTATGGCTACACCTTC.

The rearrangement joins TRBV7-2 to TRBJ1-1, with D unresolved. CDR1 SGHTA and CDR2 FQGNSA come from the germline V gene. The CDR3 consists of 14 residues. Trimming pared 5 bases from V and 1 base from J, leaving 11 bases between. CDR3 region: CASSPPSGNTEAFF. In DNA form, the CDR3 reads TGTGCCAGCAGCCCACCGTCCGGGAACACTGAAGCTTTCTTT.

This clone was found once. The V and J genes are TRBV7-9 and TRBJ1-2; D is uncertain. Germline V gene sequence: CDR1 SEHNR, CDR2 FQNEAQ (reference sequence). The V end was cut by 7 bases, the J end by 5 bases, with 8 bases between. There are 11 residues in the CDR3. CDR3 loop: CASTPIYGYTF. The CDR3 nucleotides read TGTGCCAGCACTCCGATTTATGGCTACACCTTC.

The chain combines TRBV7-6 with TRBJ2-3; D unresolved. Germline CDR1 and CDR2: SGHVS and FNYEAQ. Deletions cut 4 bases from V and 2 bases from J, with 13 bases between. CDR3 length: 15 amino acids. CDR3 residues: CASSSLEGLTDTQYF. In DNA, the CDR3 is TGTGCCAGCAGCTCCCTCGAAGGCCTCACAGATACGCAGTATTTT.

The rearrangement uses TRBV5-1 and TRBJ2-3; D not certain. V shed 4 bases and J shed 0 bases, with 9 bases lying between them. This CDR3 has 14 residues. Germline loops: CDR1 SGHRS, CDR2 YFSETQ. CDR3 in amino acids: CASSIEASTDTQYF. Here the CDR3 DNA reads TGCGCCAGCAGCATAGAAGCAAGCACAGATACGCAGTATTTT.

This clone came up a few times. The CDR3 sequence: CASSQGLAGGSDTQYF. CDR3 sequence (DNA): TGTGCCAGCAGCCAAGGACTAGCGGGGGGATCAGATACGCAGTATTTT. This chain links TRBV3-1 (or the pseudogene TRBV3-2) with TRBJ2-3, with TRBD2 matching over 13 bases. The CDR3 covers 16 residues. Losses at the gene ends were 1 base for V and 4 bases for J; bases not matched to a gene: 2. Germline CDR1 LGHDT, CDR2 YNNKEL (reference sequence).

The V gene is TRBV11-3, the J gene TRBJ2-3, with D uncertain. The V end was cut by 4 bases, the J end by 1 base, with 9 bases between. The germline CDR1 and CDR2 sequences are SGHNT and YENEEA. CDR3 length: 14 amino acids. The CDR3 coding sequence is TGTGCCAGCAGCTCCCATCGGGGCACAGATACGCAGTATTTT. It specifies CASSSHRGTDTQYF.

The chain uses TRBV9 and TRBJ1-2, with 8 bases lining up with TRBD1. CDR1 is SGDLS and CDR2 is YYNGEE in the germline V gene. The CDR3 contains 16 residues. V shed 4 bases, J shed 2 bases, and the junction held 10 bases outside the gene matches. As DNA, the CDR3 is TGTGCCAGCAGCCCGCGTAGGGGGGACAGGAACTATGGCTACACCTTC. This translates into CASSPRRGDRNYGYTF.

CDR3 in amino acids: CASSQDRDVEKLFF. DNA of the CDR3: TGCGCCAGCAGCCAAGACAGGGATGTGGAAAAACTGTTTTTT. The chain links TRBV4-1 to TRBJ1-4; a possible D gene is TRBD1 (5 bases). The V gene's germline CDR1 is MGHRA and CDR2 YSYEKL. Trimming pared 0 bases from V and 8 bases from J, leaving 10 bases between. This CDR3 is built from 14 residues.

The chain combines TRBV18 with TRBJ2-1, with 7 bases that match TRBD1. Germline V CDR1 and CDR2: KGHSH, LQKENI. The J segment lost 14 bases and the V segment lost 5 bases, leaving 9 bases of the junction unmatched. The CDR3 runs 12 residues. The CDR3 is CASSTTTGFKFF. CDR3 DNA: TGTGCCAGCTCAACAACGACAGGGTTTAAGTTCTTC.

This chain links TRBV6-5 with TRBJ1-6, with D maybe TRBD1 (5 bases). Germline CDR1 MNHEY, CDR2 SVGAGI. V gave up 11 bases and J gave up 8 bases, with 22 bases separating them. The CDR3 length is 15 residues. CDR3 residues: CAYGGRGLRHSPLHF. In nucleotides, the CDR3 is TGTGCCTACGGTGGAAGGGGCCTTCGACATTCACCCCTCCACTTT.

The genes are TRBV4-2 and TRBJ1-5; maybe TRBD1 (6 bases). Looked up from germline, CDR1 is LGHNA and CDR2 is YNFKEQ. V shed 0 bases and J shed 3 bases, with 9 bases lying between them. This CDR3 is built from 15 residues. The CDR3 DNA sequence: TGTGCCAGCAGCCAAGATAGGGGGACCAATCAGCCCCAGCATTTT. Translated: CASSQDRGTNQPQHF.

For the CDR3, the DNA is TGTGCCAGCAGTGAAGGCCGGGACTATGGCTACACCTTC. This translates into CASSEGRDYGYTF. The chain links TRBV2 to TRBJ1-2; D not certain. V shed 1 base and J shed 3 bases, with 6 bases lying between them. Germline V gene data show CDR1 as SNHLY and CDR2 as FYNNEI. The CDR3 extends over 13 amino acids.

The rearrangement links TRBV18 to TRBJ2-7; unclear D gene. Germline V gives CDR1 KGHSH, CDR2 LQKENI. V was cut by 1 base and J by 0 bases, with 7 bases left in between. There are 14 residues in the CDR3. CDR3 sequence: CASSPRRSSYEQYF. The CDR3 coding sequence is TGTGCCAGCTCACCACGGAGAAGCTCCTACGAGCAGTACTTC. Full variable domain (rest looked up from reference TRBV18 and TRBJ2-7): NAGVMQNPRHLVRRRGQEARLRCSPMKGHSHVYWYRQLPEEGLKFMVYLQKENIIDESGMPKERFSAEFPKEGPSILRIQQVVRGDSAAYFCASSPRRSSYEQYFGPGTRLTVT.

The V gene is TRBV4-3, the J gene TRBJ2-7; D not certain. Deletions cut 0 bases from V and 2 bases from J, with 8 bases between. Germline CDR1 and CDR2: LGHNA and YSLEER. The CDR3 runs to 14 residues. The CDR3 here is CASSQDRSAYEQYF. CDR3 DNA: TGCGCCAGCAGCCAAGACAGGAGCGCCTACGAGCAGTACTTC.

The chain carries TRBV19 and TRBJ2-5; 12 positions match TRBD2. There are 14 residues in the CDR3. Trimming removed 9 bases from V and 5 bases from J; junction bases left unmatched: 7. In germline, CDR1 is LNHDA, CDR2 SQIVND (reference sequence). The CDR3 sequence is CASASGGARETQYF. The CDR3 DNA is TGTGCCAGCGCTAGCGGGGGGGCCAGGGAGACCCAGTACTTC. The whole variable domain, filled in from reference TRBV19 and TRBJ2-5, reads DGGITQSPKYLFRKEGQNVTLSCEQNLNHDAMYWYRQDPGQGLRLIYYSQIVNDFQKGDIAEGYSVSREKKESFPLTVTSAQKNPTAFYLCASASGGARETQYFGPGTRLLVL.